This T cell receptor beta chain was identified during a study of cytomegalovirus exposure and HLA in healthy donors. Overall study results and limits: A later analysis found most CMV-associated TCR beta chains apparently HLA-restricted.

Amplification used 60 Vbeta primers and 13 Jbeta primers. The data were produced by immunoSEQ multiplex PCR, yet TCRdb's version contains in-frame clones alone and is incomplete. The sample includes about 140,000 clones, around 79% of them seen just once. The germline V gene has CDR1 SQVTM and CDR2 ANQGSEA. With 7 bases clipped from V and 5 bases from J, the junction kept 3 bases outside the gene matches. The CDR3 runs 12 residues. This clone occurred a few times. Its antigen is unidentified. Other DNA sequences from this sample encode an identical CDR3 as well. This TCR was recovered from a female donor in good health and CMV-seronegative. The sequenced material came from PBMCs. The chain uses TRBV29-1 and TRBJ1-1, with 11 positions matching TRBD1. The CDR3 sequence is CSGGQGGTEAFF. The CDR3, as DNA: TGCAGCGGGGGACAGGGGGGGACTGAAGCTTTCTTT.